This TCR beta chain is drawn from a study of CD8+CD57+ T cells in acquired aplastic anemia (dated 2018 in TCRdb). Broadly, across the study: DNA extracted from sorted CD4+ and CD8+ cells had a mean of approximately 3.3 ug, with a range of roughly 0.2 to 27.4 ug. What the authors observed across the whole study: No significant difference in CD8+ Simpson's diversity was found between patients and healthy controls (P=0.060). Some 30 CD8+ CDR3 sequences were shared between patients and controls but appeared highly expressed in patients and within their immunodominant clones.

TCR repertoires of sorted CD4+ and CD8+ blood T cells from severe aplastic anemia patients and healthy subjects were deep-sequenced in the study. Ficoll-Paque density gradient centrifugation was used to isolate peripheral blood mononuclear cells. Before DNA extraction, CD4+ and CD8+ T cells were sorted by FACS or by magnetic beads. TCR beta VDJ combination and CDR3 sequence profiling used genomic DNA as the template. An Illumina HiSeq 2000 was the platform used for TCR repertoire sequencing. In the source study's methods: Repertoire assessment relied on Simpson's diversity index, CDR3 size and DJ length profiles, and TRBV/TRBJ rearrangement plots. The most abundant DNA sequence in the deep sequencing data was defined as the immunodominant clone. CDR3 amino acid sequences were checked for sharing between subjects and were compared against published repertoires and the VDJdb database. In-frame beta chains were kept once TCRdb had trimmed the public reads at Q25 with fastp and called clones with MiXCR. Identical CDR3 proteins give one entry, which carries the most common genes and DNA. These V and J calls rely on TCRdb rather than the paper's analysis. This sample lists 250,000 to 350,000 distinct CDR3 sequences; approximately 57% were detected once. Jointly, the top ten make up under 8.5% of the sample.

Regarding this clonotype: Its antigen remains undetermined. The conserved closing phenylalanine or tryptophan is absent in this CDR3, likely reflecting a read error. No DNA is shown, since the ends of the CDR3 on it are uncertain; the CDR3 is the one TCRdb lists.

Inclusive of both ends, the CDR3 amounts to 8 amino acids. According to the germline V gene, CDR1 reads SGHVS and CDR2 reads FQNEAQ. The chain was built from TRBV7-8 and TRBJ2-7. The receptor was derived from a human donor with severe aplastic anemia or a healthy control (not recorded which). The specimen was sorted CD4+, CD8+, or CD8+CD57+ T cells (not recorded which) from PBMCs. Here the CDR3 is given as CASSFPAA.